This TCR beta chain was documented in a study of blood T cell repertoires in COVID-19. The CDR3 totals 14 residues. Trimming at V came to 6 bases and at J to 7 bases, leaving 8 bases not matched to a gene. Germline V gives CDR1 SNHLY, CDR2 FYNNEI. Some clones are missing from TCRdb's copy, which holds only in-frame ones; the method was immunoSEQ multiplex PCR. The profile shows 90,000 to 120,000 clones, about two thirds of them singletons. The TCR originated in a woman aged 40 to 50 with acute or convalescent COVID-19. This sequence joins TRBV2 and TRBJ1-5; the match to TRBD1 covers 8 bases. Sequencing was performed on peripheral blood. In nucleotides, the CDR3 is TGTGCCAGCAGAGATGACAGGGGAGGGCAGCCCCAGCATTTT. Its protein product is CASRDDRGGQPQHF.